This T cell receptor (beta chain) is drawn from a study of a mutant IDH1 vaccine in newly diagnosed glioma. The wider study: With temozolomide cycles, or 4-6 weeks after radiotherapy alone, vaccination was started. Of treated patients, about 60% were men and roughly 38% women, averaging around 42 years. Most patients had received both radiotherapy and temozolomide, the prior options being radiotherapy, temozolomide, or both.

Comment on this clone: Its antigen remains unknown.

The CDR3 has 15 amino acids. Germline V gene data show CDR1 as SQVTM and CDR2 as ANQGSEA. V was pared by 2 bases and J by 4 bases, with 14 bases between. The repertoire was sequenced with immunoSEQ multiplex PCR; TCRdb's copy has only in-frame clones and lacks some. Of 75,000 to 95,000 clones in the sample, roughly 89% were seen once. As for time point: week 47, end of study. Doses consisted of 300 ug of mutant IDH1 20-mer peptide each, paired with topical imiquimod. New astrocytomas of WHO grade 3 or 4 that were IDH1-mutant and ATRX-lost were found in the donors. The chain uses TRBV29-1 and TRBJ2-2, with D uncertain. The sample here was PBMCs, taken from a glioma patient whose treatment included an IDH1 peptide vaccine. This clonotype was sampled from a woman between 50 and 59 years old with glioma. The DNA for the CDR3 is TGCAGCGTTGAATTCGGCCCCACCCGCACCGGGGAGCTGTTTTTT. Translated, it gives CSVEFGPTRTGELFF.